This T cell receptor (beta chain) was captured in a study of cytomegalovirus exposure and HLA in healthy donors. For the study at large: The early release's HLA-typed donors yielded tens of millions of unique TCRs.

60 Vbeta and 13 Jbeta primers were used in PCR. Profiling relied on immunoSEQ multiplex PCR, and the TCRdb table lists in-frame clones only, not all of them. The repertoire holds roughly 60,000 clones, with roughly four fifths as singletons. The sample taken for sequencing was PBMCs. The TCR was taken from a man aged 25 to 40 in good health and CMV-seronegative.

CDR3 loop: CASSKVGGYTF. The CDR3, as DNA: TGTGCCAGTAGTAAAGTTGGCGGCTACACCTTC. The rearrangement joins TRBV19 to TRBJ1-2; D call uncertain. Germline loops: CDR1 LNHDA, CDR2 SQIVND (reference sequence). The CDR3 contains 11 residues. Trimming took off 4 bases at V and 8 bases at J, with 8 bases between the two ends.